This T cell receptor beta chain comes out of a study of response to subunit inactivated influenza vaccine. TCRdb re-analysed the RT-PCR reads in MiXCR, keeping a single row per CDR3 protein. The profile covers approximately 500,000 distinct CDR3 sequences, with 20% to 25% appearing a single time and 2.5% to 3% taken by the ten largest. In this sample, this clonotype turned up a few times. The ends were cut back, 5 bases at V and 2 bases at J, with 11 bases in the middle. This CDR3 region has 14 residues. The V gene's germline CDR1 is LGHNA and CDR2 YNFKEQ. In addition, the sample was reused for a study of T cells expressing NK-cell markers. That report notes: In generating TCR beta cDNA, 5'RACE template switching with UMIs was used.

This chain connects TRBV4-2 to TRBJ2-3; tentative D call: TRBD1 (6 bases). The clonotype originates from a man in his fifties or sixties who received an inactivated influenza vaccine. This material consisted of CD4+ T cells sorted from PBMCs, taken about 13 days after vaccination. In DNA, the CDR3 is TGTGCCAGCAGCGCCCGGGACAACACAGATACGCAGTATTTT. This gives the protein CASSARDNTDTQYF.